Below are 17 T cell receptor beta chains sequenced from a single sample in a study of blood T cell repertoires in COVID-19. Using immunoSEQ multiplex PCR, the repertoire was profiled, and TCRdb retains in-frame clones only, with some absent. The data contain hundreds of thousands of clones, around 84% of them singletons. The material sequenced was PBMCs or T cells enriched from blood (not recorded which). These receptors were collected from a woman aged 45 to 65 who had recovered from COVID-19.

The V call is TRBV25-1, the J call TRBJ1-1, with D possibly being TRBD1 (6 bases). The length of the CDR3 is 14 residues. V was trimmed by 8 bases and J by 6 bases, leaving 19 bases between them. The germline V gene has CDR1 MGHDK and CDR2 SYGVNS. In nucleotides, the CDR3 is TGTGCCAGCTCCCCTGACAGGACGTGGGCTGAAGCTTTCTTT. This translates into CASSPDRTWAEAFF.

The chain uses TRBV9 and TRBJ2-1; possibly TRBD2 for D (6 bases). Per germline, CDR1 SGDLS and CDR2 YYNGEE. The CDR3 has 15 amino acids. V was clipped by 0 bases and J by 5 bases, with 12 bases between them. CDR3 sequence: CASSVGWRRDNEQFF. The CDR3 DNA is TGTGCCAGCAGCGTAGGTTGGAGGAGGGACAATGAGCAGTTCTTC.

V is TRBV10-1 and J is TRBJ1-1; tentative D call: TRBD1 (5 bases). Trimming removed 4 bases from V and 2 bases from J, with 8 bases in between. Germline CDR1 reads WNHNN; CDR2 reads SYGVQD (reference sequence). The CDR3 has 13 residues. The CDR3 DNA reads as TGCGCCAGCAGTGTACAGGAAAACACTGAAGCTTTCTTT. The encoded protein is CASSVQENTEAFF.

The CDR3 here is CASSRRLAVNEQFF. CDR3 sequence (DNA): TGTGCCAGCAGCAGAAGACTAGCGGTGAATGAGCAGTTCTTC. V is TRBV7-2 and J is TRBJ2-1; 9 nucleotides agree with TRBD2. With 5 bases clipped from V and 7 bases from J, the junction kept 6 bases outside the gene matches. The CDR3 spans 14 residues. Germline V gene lookup returns CDR1 SGHTA and CDR2 FQGNSA. The complete variable domain, with remaining parts taken from reference TRBV7-2 and TRBJ2-1, reads GAGVSQSPSNKVTEKGKDVELRCDPISGHTALYWYRQSLGQGLEFLIYFQGNSAPDKSGLPSDRFSAERTGGSVSTLTIQRTQQEDSAVYLCASSRRLAVNEQFFGPGTRLTVL.

The rearrangement uses TRBV6-4 and TRBJ1-6, with 7 bases lining up with TRBD1. The germline CDR1 and CDR2 sequences are MRHNA and SNTAGT. J lost 6 bases, V lost 8 bases, and 7 bases had no gene match. This CDR3 has 14 residues. DNA of the CDR3: TGTGCCAGCTCACCCTCAGGGGGTAATTCACCCCTCCACTTT. This encodes CASSPSGGNSPLHF.

This clone was counted once. The rearrangement uses TRBV5-5 and TRBJ1-4, with D perhaps TRBD1 (6 bases). CDR1 is SGHKS and CDR2 is YYEKEE in the germline V gene (reference sequence). The germline V and J ends were trimmed by 3 bases and 8 bases, with 14 bases remaining between them. The CDR3 has 14 residues. CDR3 DNA sequence: TGTGCCAGCAGCTCCACAGGGCAGGGGGAAAAACTGTTTTTT. Its protein is CASSSTGQGEKLFF.

The chain uses TRBV30 and TRBJ1-5; D possibly corresponds to TRBD1 (6 bases). Germline V gene data show CDR1 as GTSNPN and CDR2 as SVGIG (reference sequence). The ends were cut back, 5 bases at V and 6 bases at J, with 14 bases in the middle. The CDR3 consists of 13 residues. CDR3 nucleotides: TGTGCCTGGGCCACAGGGATGGGTCAGCCCCAGCATTTT. It translates to CAWATGMGQPQHF.

The CDR3: CASSIDGRTQAFF. The CDR3 DNA sequence: TGTGCCAGCAGTATAGATGGGAGGACCCAAGCTTTCTTT. This chain uses TRBV2 with TRBJ1-1; unclear D gene. CDR3 size: 13 residues. V was cut by 5 bases and J by 9 bases, with 16 bases left in between. Germline CDR1 reads SNHLY; CDR2 reads FYNNEI. Combining the CDR3 with reference TRBV2 and TRBJ1-1 gives the whole variable domain EPEVTQTPSHQVTQMGQEVILRCVPISNHLYFYWYRQILGQKVEFLVSFYNNEISEKSEIFDDQFSVERPDGSNFTLKIRSTKLEDSAMYFCASSIDGRTQAFFGQGTRLTVV.

The chain has TRBV28 and TRBJ2-1, with TRBD2 identical over 8 bases. CDR1 is MDHEN, CDR2 SYDVKM, per germline. The junction had 7 bases not matched to a gene; V was cut back by 7 bases and J by 2 bases. The CDR3 spans 15 residues. As DNA, the CDR3 is TGTGCCAGCACATTCAGCGGGAGTCCCTACAATGAGCAGTTCTTC. Residues: CASTFSGSPYNEQFF. Full variable domain (remainder filled in from reference TRBV28 and TRBJ2-1): DVKVTQSSRYLVKRTGEKVFLECVQDMDHENMFWYRQDPGLGLRLIYFSYDVKMKEKGDIPEGYSVSREKKERFSLILESASTNQTSMYLCASTFSGSPYNEQFFGPGTRLTVL.

This rearrangement joins TRBV19 to TRBJ2-3, with TRBD2 as a possible D gene (7 bases). This CDR3 is built from 18 residues. Germline V gene lookup returns CDR1 LNHDA and CDR2 SQIVND (reference sequence). Trimming shortened V by 8 bases and J by 5 bases, and 29 bases separated the two germline ends. The CDR3 here is CASGKAGDAGAHGDTQYF. In DNA form, the CDR3 reads TGTGCCAGTGGTAAAGCAGGGGATGCGGGAGCTCATGGAGATACGCAGTATTTT.

This chain links TRBV6-5 with TRBJ2-7; D remains ambiguous. Germline values: CDR1 MNHEY, CDR2 SVGAGI. This CDR3 contains 12 residues. V was clipped by 5 bases and J by 5 bases, with 10 bases between them. DNA for the CDR3: TGTGCCAGCAGTCCCCGCGATAACGAGCAGTACTTC. Protein product: CASSPRDNEQYF.

The V gene is TRBV18, the J gene TRBJ2-1; TRBD1 aligns across 7 bases. The CDR3 length is 15 residues. Per the germline V gene, CDR1 is KGHSH and CDR2 is LQKENI. J lost 1 base, V lost 3 bases, and 3 bases had no gene match. As DNA, the CDR3 is TGTGCCAGCTCACCCACGACAGGGTCCTACAATGAGCAGTTCTTC. Its translation is CASSPTTGSYNEQFF.

The chain carries TRBV27 and TRBJ1-2; D is perhaps TRBD1 (5 bases). V lost 8 bases to trimming and J lost 8 bases, with 18 bases between them. Germline V lookup: CDR1 MNHEY, CDR2 SMNVEV (reference sequence). The CDR3 has 13 residues. CDR3 loop: CASSQKARAGYTF. The CDR3 bases are TGTGCCAGCTCTCAAAAGGCCAGGGCAGGCTACACCTTC.

This rearrangement joins TRBV14 to TRBJ2-5, with TRBD2 identical over 7 bases. This CDR3 region has 15 residues. CDR1 and CDR2 (germline): SGHDN, FVKESK. After removal of 4 bases from V and 5 bases from J, the junction contained 10 bases not matched to a gene. CDR3 DNA: TGTGCCAGCAGCCCTCGCGGGGGTCAGTTCGAGACCCAGTACTTC. Residues: CASSPRGGQFETQYF.

The chain carries TRBV3-1 (or the pseudogene TRBV3-2) and TRBJ1-2, with D perhaps matching TRBD1 (5 bases). Per the germline V gene, CDR1 is LGHDT and CDR2 is YNNKEL (reference sequence). The CDR3 is 11 residues long. V lost 3 bases to trimming and J lost 7 bases, with 6 bases between them. The CDR3 DNA reads TGTGCCAGCAGCCATGGGGCTGGCTACACCTTC. This gives the protein CASSHGAGYTF.

This chain uses TRBV3-1 (or the pseudogene TRBV3-2) with TRBJ2-7; D ambiguous. Looked up from germline, CDR1 is LGHDT and CDR2 is YNNKEL (reference sequence). V dropped 0 bases and J dropped 1 base, with 4 bases sitting between them. The CDR3 has 13 residues. Here the CDR3 DNA reads TGTGCCAGCAGCCAAGACTCGTCCTACGAGCAGTACTTC. It codes for CASSQDSSYEQYF.

The genes are TRBV30 and TRBJ1-2; D unresolved. The CDR3 is 11 residues long. Germline V gives CDR1 GTSNPN, CDR2 SVGIG (reference sequence). V lost 5 bases to trimming and J lost 13 bases, with 17 bases between them. CDR3 sequence reads: CAWHGSLVSTF. The CDR3 DNA is TGTGCCTGGCATGGGAGTTTGGTTTCCACCTTC.